This TCR beta chain originates from a study of T cells in Graves' hyperthyroidism and ophthalmopathy. The V gene's germline CDR1 is SGHRS and CDR2 YFSETQ. V shed 2 bases and J 5 bases; nucleotides not matched to a gene: 1. The CDR3 is 14 residues long. Study-wide findings and caveats: Most thyroid clonotypes expanded above 0.001 appeared in blood too.

Many counts were recorded for this clonotype. Its antigen is unknown. Authors of the study amplified TCR beta CDR3 regions from RNA transcripts. TCR CDR3 regions were first amplified by RT-PCR with HTBI primers. Each CDR3 protein gets one entry after TCRdb re-called the multiplex PCR reads with MiXCR. Found here are approximately 400,000 distinct CDR3 sequences, approximately 15% of them singletons; the top ten hold approximately 7.5%. This clonotype originated in a woman between 18 and 30 years old with Graves' hyperthyroidism. What was sequenced was blood. The chain is built from TRBV5-1 and TRBJ2-1; 10 bases line up with TRBD2. This CDR3 reads CASSLAGGNNEQFF. In DNA, the CDR3 is TGCGCCAGCAGCTTAGCGGGGGGGAACAATGAGCAGTTCTTC. Full variable domain (outside the CDR3, taken from reference TRBV5-1 and TRBJ2-1): KAGVTQTPRYLIKTRGQQVTLSCSPISGHRSVSWYQQTPGQGLQFLFEYFSETQRNKGNFPGRFSGRQFSNSRSEMNVSTLELGDSALYLCASSLAGGNNEQFFGPGTRLTVL.